This section outlines one T cell receptor (beta chain) sequence together with its context. The sample comes from a study of T cells in Graves' hyperthyroidism and ophthalmopathy. TCR beta CDR3 sequences were amplified from RNA transcripts. The HTBI primer set served for first-round RT-PCR of the TCR CDR3. TCRdb redid the calling of the multiplex PCR reads with MiXCR, one entry per CDR3 protein. The sample gives some 600,000 distinct CDR3 sequences, roughly 50% of which show up once; roughly 8.2% is in the top ten. V shed 11 bases, J shed 3 bases, and the junction held 10 bases outside the gene matches. Germline loops: CDR1 MGHDK, CDR2 SYGVNS. The CDR3 has 15 residues.

The source material was peripheral blood or thyroid tissue (not recorded which). The rearrangement links TRBV25-1 to TRBJ2-5; 12 nucleotides match TRBD2. The clonotype was recovered from a young woman with Graves' hyperthyroidism. Here the CDR3 reads CALAGGPLGEETQYF. The CDR3 nucleotides read TGTGCCCTAGCGGGAGGGCCACTGGGAGAAGAGACCCAGTACTTC. Combining the CDR3 with reference TRBV25-1 and TRBJ2-5 gives the whole variable domain EADIYQTPRYLVIGTGKKITLECSQTMGHDKMYWYQQDPGMELHLIHYSYGVNSTEKGDLSSESTVSRIRTEHFPLTLESARPSHTSQYLCALAGGPLGEETQYFGPGTRLLVL.